Described below is a single T cell receptor (beta chain) sequence and its context. Its target is not known. This specimen comes from a study of OX40 agonist ivuxolimab in advanced cancers. Study summary: Intravenous ivuxolimab was administered to patients every 2 weeks at 0.01 to 10 mg/kg. Partial responses were recorded for three patients, including one with hepatocellular carcinoma and two with cutaneous melanoma.

J lost 10 bases, V lost 6 bases, and 14 bases had no gene match. The CDR3 loop spans 14 amino acids. CDR1 and CDR2 from the germline V gene are SGHTA and FQGNSA. Assay: immunoSEQ multiplex PCR; the TCRdb copy retains only in-frame clones and omits some. The table lists 99,000 or so clones, roughly nine tenths of them singletons. General study points: In a subset of nonresponders, normalized T-cell clonal expansion was also low. CD4+ T cells averaged fewer expanded clones than CD8+ T cells.

The receptor was isolated from an adult with an advanced solid tumor such as melanoma, head and neck, liver or kidney cancer. The chain has TRBV7-2 and TRBJ1-1; 7 nucleotides align to TRBD1. Sequences were derived from CD4+ or CD8+ T cells sorted from blood, sampled in a trial of the OX40 agonist ivuxolimab. As DNA, the CDR3 is TGTGCCAGCAGATACAGGGGCCCACCCCGGGCAGCTTTCTTT. Its translation: CASRYRGPPRAAFF.